This T cell receptor (beta chain) was profiled in a study of blood T cell repertoires in COVID-19. About the study: Researchers got acute and convalescent COVID-19 samples from the United States, Italy and Spain. T cells, B-cell-depleted T cells, or PBMCs provided the cDNA or gDNA that served as material.

Trimming took off 5 bases at V and 1 base at J, with 11 bases between the two ends. The CDR3 spans 15 residues. Germline CDR1 and CDR2: SGHNT and YENEEA. As handled by the study authors: From reference gene primer amplification, estimates of nucleated cell counts were derived. This table comes from immunoSEQ multiplex PCR, and its TCRdb copy is limited to in-frame clones, with some not included. V, J and clone size were drawn from that table, and D and trimming were deduced from the DNA. Of some 130,000 clones in the sample, under 95% were seen once. The chain uses TRBV11-3 and TRBJ2-2; D possibly corresponds to TRBD2 (6 bases). The sequence came from a man aged 45-60 years with active COVID-19. Input material: peripheral blood. CDR3 sequence reads: CASSPGGGNTGELFF. CDR3 DNA sequence: TGTGCCAGCAGCCCTGGGGGAGGGAACACCGGGGAGCTGTTTTTT.